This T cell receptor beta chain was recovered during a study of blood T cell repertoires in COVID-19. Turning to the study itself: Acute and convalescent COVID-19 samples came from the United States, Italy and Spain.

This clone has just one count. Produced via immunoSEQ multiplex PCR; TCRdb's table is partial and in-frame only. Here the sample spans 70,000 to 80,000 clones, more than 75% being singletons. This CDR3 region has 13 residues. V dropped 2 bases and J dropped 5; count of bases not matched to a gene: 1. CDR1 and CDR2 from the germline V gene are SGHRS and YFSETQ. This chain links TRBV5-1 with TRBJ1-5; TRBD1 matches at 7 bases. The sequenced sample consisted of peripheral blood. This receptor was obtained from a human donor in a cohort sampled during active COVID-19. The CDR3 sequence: CASSFTGDQPQHF. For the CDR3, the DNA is TGCGCCAGCAGCTTCACAGGGGATCAGCCCCAGCATTTT.